The sequence of this T cell receptor beta chain was determined in a study of vaccination and CD4 T cells after COVID-19. Across the study: Those taking part got two shots of either the BNT162b2 or the mRNA-1273 vaccine. Researchers treated cells with overlapping spike peptides taken from SARS-CoV-2, HCoV-NL63, HCoV-OC43 and HCoV-229E.

V lost 0 bases and J lost 7, with 9 bases in between. CDR1 and CDR2 from the germline V gene are LGHNA and YNFKEQ. This CDR3 contains 13 residues. Sequencing of cultured CD4+ T cell DNA used the Oncomine TCR Beta short-read assay. Cultured CD4+ T cells yielded the extracted genomic DNA. TCRdb re-called the PCR reads through MiXCR, storing one row per CDR3 protein. Of about 17,000 distinct CDR3 sequences detected, around 47% appear once; the ten largest clones hold 20% to 25%. The sample's time point: late sampling 161 to 241 days after vaccination in three convalescent patients. Sample treatment: approximately 9-day PBMC culture with coronavirus spike peptide pools or control peptides (ViraFEST assay). ViraFEST used peptide pools to expand antigen-specific T cells and subsequently sequenced their TCRs. Remarks on this clonotype: No antigen is known for it.

The chain employs TRBV4-2 and TRBJ2-5; no clear D gene. This TCR was sampled from a human donor who had recovered from COVID-19. This sample comprised CD4+ T cells from blood, cultured in vitro, obtained about 7 months after SARS-CoV-2 vaccination. CDR3 nucleotides: TGTGCCAGCAGCCAAGATCAATCGGGGACCCAGTACTTC. This sequence encodes CASSQDQSGTQYF.